These 20 T cell receptor beta chains were sequenced from one sample in a study of follicular helper T cells after annual influenza vaccination. Profiling relied on immunoSEQ multiplex PCR, and the TCRdb table lists in-frame clones only, not all of them. There are 12,000 to 15,000 clones in the sample; 65% to 85% occur only once, and 1.3% lies in the top ten. Time point meaning: 2014-2015 season, 7 days after vaccination. The sequencing here drew on CXCR5+ CD38- circulating T follicular helper cells from blood, taken 7 days after influenza vaccination. This sample's subset: circulating Tfh, non-naive CD4+CXCR5+PD-1+ (ICOS+CD38+ or ICOS-CD38-). The receptors were gathered from an adult who received the influenza vaccine.

The rearrangement joins TRBV5-4 to TRBJ1-2; D possibly corresponds to TRBD1 (6 bases). CDR3 length: 14 amino acids. The V end lost 1 base, the J end lost 6 bases, and 13 bases lay between the germline ends. Per the germline V gene, CDR1 is SGHNT and CDR2 is YYREEE (reference sequence). The CDR3 coding sequence is TGTGCCAGCAGCTTGACAGGGCTGGGAGATGGCTACACCTTC. Translating gives CASSLTGLGDGYTF. The full variable domain, rest sourced from reference TRBV5-4 and TRBJ1-2, is ETGVTQSPTHLIKTRGQQVTLRCSSQSGHNTVSWYQQALGQGPQFIFQYYREEENGRGNFPPRFSGLQFPNYSSELNVNALELDDSALYLCASSLTGLGDGYTFGSGTRLTVV.

The rearrangement joins TRBV6-1 to TRBJ2-7; 13 bases map to TRBD2. Looked up from germline, CDR1 is MNHNS and CDR2 is SASEGT. The CDR3 length is 15 residues. J gave up 2 bases and V 7 bases, and 5 bases lay outside the gene matches. CDR3 DNA sequence: TGTGCCAGCACTCCTGGACTAGCGGGGGCCTACGAGCAGTACTTC. Translation: CASTPGLAGAYEQYF.

This clone was counted only a few times. The V and J genes are TRBV19 and TRBJ1-6, with 8 bases that match TRBD1. The germline V gene encodes CDR1 LNHDA and CDR2 SQIVND (reference sequence). This CDR3 comprises 16 residues. Trimming at V came to 8 bases and at J to 0 bases, leaving 6 bases not matched to a gene. This chain's CDR3 is CASEGQASSYNSPLHF. For the CDR3, the DNA is TGTGCCAGTGAGGGACAGGCAAGCTCCTATAATTCACCCCTCCACTTT.

This chain joins TRBV2 and TRBJ1-1; 7 nucleotides align to TRBD1. Germline V gene data show CDR1 as SNHLY and CDR2 as FYNNEI. The J segment lost 5 bases and the V segment lost 6 bases, leaving 9 bases of the junction unmatched. This CDR3 contains 14 residues. CDR3 protein: CASRTFNRGTEAFF. In DNA, the CDR3 is TGTGCCAGCAGGACATTCAACAGGGGAACTGAAGCTTTCTTT.

Comments on this clone: Sequence at one end of the junction differs from germline and may be a read error. The V gene is TRBV7-3, the J gene TRBJ2-5; D remains unclear. This CDR3 contains 15 residues. CDR1 is SGHTA and CDR2 is FQGTGA in the germline V gene. CDR3 DNA sequence: TGTGCCAGCAGCATTGGCGGTCGCGGCCAAGAGGCCCAGTACTTC. Translation gives CASSIGGRGQEAQYF. Combining the CDR3 with reference TRBV7-3 and TRBJ2-5 gives the whole variable domain GAGVSQTPSNKVTEKGKYVELRCDPISGHTALYWYRQSLGQGPEFLIYFQGTGAADDSGLPNDRFFAVRPEGSVSTLKIQRTERGDSAVYLCASSIGGRGQEAQYFGPGTRLLVL.

The CDR3 here is CASSPTPQETQYF. Here the CDR3 DNA reads TGTGCCAGCAGCCCAACTCCCCAAGAGACCCAGTACTTC. V and J are TRBV7-3 and TRBJ2-5; D is unclear. The V end was cut by 5 bases, the J end by 1 base, with 8 bases between. Germline V lookup: CDR1 SGHTA, CDR2 FQGTGA. The CDR3 totals 13 residues.

CDR3 nucleotides: TGCAGTGCTACCGACAGGTATGGCTACACCTTC. This encodes CSATDRYGYTF. The rearrangement uses TRBV20-1 and TRBJ1-2; tentative D call: TRBD1 (6 bases). The CDR3 totals 11 residues. Deletions cut 4 bases from V and 5 bases from J, with 8 bases between. Per the germline V gene, CDR1 is DFQATT and CDR2 is SNEGSKA (reference sequence).

The J gene is TRBJ1-2, the V gene TRBV30; 10 positions agree with TRBD1. CDR3 length: 13 residues. From germline, CDR1 is GTSNPN and CDR2 SVGIG (reference sequence). With 5 bases clipped from V and 4 bases from J, the junction kept 4 bases outside the gene matches. The CDR3 DNA reads TGTGCCTGGGAGACAGGGGGCCTCTATGGCTACACCTTC. It codes for CAWETGGLYGYTF.

The chain has TRBV25-1 and TRBJ1-4; 9 bases map to TRBD1. With 5 bases clipped from V and 0 bases from J, the junction kept 4 bases outside the gene matches. The CDR3 consists of 16 residues. Per the germline V gene, CDR1 is MGHDK and CDR2 is SYGVNS. CDR3 sequence: CASSQGQGATNEKLFF. The CDR3 nucleotides read TGTGCCAGCAGTCAGGGACAGGGCGCAACTAATGAAAAACTGTTTTTT.

The chain uses TRBV7-2 and TRBJ1-2, with 7 bases fitting TRBD1. The CDR3 consists of 15 residues. V shed 1 base and J 0 bases; nucleotides not matched to a gene: 2. CDR1 and CDR2 from the germline V gene are SGHTA and FQGNSA. This chain's CDR3 is CASSLGQGANYGYTF. The DNA of the CDR3 is TGTGCCAGCAGCTTAGGACAGGGAGCTAACTATGGCTACACCTTC. Using reference TRBV7-2 and TRBJ1-2 for the parts outside the CDR3, the full variable domain is GAGVSQSPSNKVTEKGKDVELRCDPISGHTALYWYRQSLGQGLEFLIYFQGNSAPDKSGLPSDRFSAERTGGSVSTLTIQRTQQEDSAVYLCASSLGQGANYGYTFGSGTRLTVV.

The rearrangement joins TRBV6-1 to TRBJ2-7, with 8 bases that match TRBD1. The CDR3 is 15 amino acids. Trimming at V came to 6 bases and at J to 2 bases, leaving 9 bases not matched to a gene. Germline CDR1 reads MNHNS; CDR2 reads SASEGT. As DNA, the CDR3 is TGTGCCAGCAGGGGGGACAGACAGGGGCCCTACGAGCAGTACTTC. It codes for CASRGDRQGPYEQYF.

This rearrangement joins TRBV28 to TRBJ2-5; TRBD1 matches at 9 bases. The junction had 6 bases not matched to a gene; V was cut back by 6 bases and J by 4 bases. Germline CDR1 MDHEN, CDR2 SYDVKM. CDR3 length: 14 residues. As DNA, the CDR3 is TGTGCCAGCAGGGGACAGGGAGTGGGAGAGACCCAGTACTTC. It codes for CASRGQGVGETQYF.

The rearrangement uses TRBV2 and TRBJ2-7, with 8 bases fitting TRBD2. The V gene's germline CDR1 is SNHLY and CDR2 FYNNEI. Trimming removed 11 bases from V and 4 bases from J; junction bases left unmatched: 13. The CDR3 spans 14 residues. The CDR3 DNA reads TGTGCCCGGGGGGGCCCGGAGCGGGATTACGAGCAGTACTTC. The encoded protein is CARGGPERDYEQYF.

This chain joins TRBV5-6 and TRBJ1-4; 7 bases fit TRBD1. Losses at the gene ends were 3 bases for V and 5 bases for J; bases not matched to a gene: 10. CDR3 length: 16 amino acids. The germline V gene encodes CDR1 SGHDT and CDR2 YYEEEE. CDR3 sequence: CASSSTAGGRNEKLFF. Here the CDR3 DNA reads TGTGCCAGCAGCTCAACCGCAGGGGGGAGAAATGAAAAACTGTTTTTT.

V is TRBV4-1 and J is TRBJ1-1; no clear D gene. The length of the CDR3 is 14 residues. Germline CDR1 and CDR2: MGHRA and YSYEKL. V was clipped by 4 bases and J by 1 base, with 10 bases between them. CDR3 in amino acids: CASSPPRQNTEAFF. CDR3 nucleotides: TGCGCCAGCAGCCCTCCGAGGCAGAACACTGAAGCTTTCTTT.

The chain recombines TRBV28 with TRBJ2-3; 7 bases are a match to TRBD2. From germline, CDR1 is MDHEN and CDR2 SYDVKM. The CDR3 length is 13 residues. V lost 8 bases, J lost 1 base, and 3 bases stayed unmatched. CDR3 DNA sequence: TGTGCCAGCGGGAGGGATGGCACAGATACGCAGTATTTT. Protein sequence: CASGRDGTDTQYF.

The sample holds a few counts of this clone. This chain links TRBV7-2 with TRBJ1-1; D is unresolved. Trimming took 5 bases from V and 1 from J, leaving 14 bases between them. The CDR3 is made up of 15 amino acids. Germline V CDR1 and CDR2: SGHTA, FQGNSA. The CDR3 sequence: CASSPGGRSNTEAFF. The CDR3 DNA follows: TGTGCCAGCAGCCCCGGAGGGCGATCGAACACTGAAGCTTTCTTT. The whole variable domain, filled in from reference TRBV7-2 and TRBJ1-1, reads GAGVSQSPSNKVTEKGKDVELRCDPISGHTALYWYRQSLGQGLEFLIYFQGNSAPDKSGLPSDRFSAERTGGSVSTLTIQRTQQEDSAVYLCASSPGGRSNTEAFFGQGTRLTVV.

In its sample, this clone was seen once. The chain combines TRBV30 with TRBJ1-1; D is possibly TRBD1 (5 bases). This CDR3 comprises 11 residues. CDR1 and CDR2 from the germline V gene are GTSNPN and SVGIG (reference sequence). The CDR3 is CALQGRGEAFF. CDR3 in DNA: TGTGCTCTGCAGGGAAGGGGTGAAGCTTTCTTT.

The table lists this clone with a few counts. This rearrangement joins TRBV5-6 to TRBJ2-7; 8 positions match TRBD2. This CDR3 is built from 17 residues. Germline CDR1 reads SGHDT; CDR2 reads YYEEEE. The junction had 13 bases not matched to a gene; V was cut back by 3 bases and J by 2 bases. The CDR3 here is CASSSTGGARGPYEQYF. The CDR3 DNA sequence: TGTGCCAGCAGCTCCACGGGGGGGGCGAGGGGACCCTACGAGCAGTACTTC.

This rearrangement joins TRBV7-2 to TRBJ2-7; TRBD1 agrees at 9 bases. V lost 3 bases, J lost 2 bases, and 8 bases stayed unmatched. CDR3 length: 16 residues. CDR1 and CDR2 from the germline V gene are SGHTA and FQGNSA. The CDR3 reads CASSLEAGTGPYEQYF. CDR3 coding DNA: TGTGCCAGCAGCTTGGAAGCCGGGACAGGGCCCTACGAGCAGTACTTC.